The 6 T cell receptor beta chains below were found in one sample sequenced in a study of T cell responses to AZD1222 COVID-19 vaccine. Measured with immunoSEQ multiplex PCR; TCRdb has only the in-frame clones, and not every one. Of approximately 260,000 clones detected, roughly 93% appear once; the ten largest clones hold 0.55%. The source material was peripheral blood, sampled on day 0 of AZD1222 vaccination. The receptor set was obtained from an adult in good health.

This clone was counted a few times. V gene TRBV4-1 combines with J gene TRBJ2-1; D possibly uses TRBD1 or TRBD2 (6 bases each). CDR1 is MGHRA and CDR2 is YSYEKL in the germline V gene. CDR3 length: 12 amino acids. Trimming pared 6 bases from V and 9 bases from J, leaving 12 bases between. The CDR3 DNA reads as TGCGCCAGCAGTTTGGAGGGGGGTGAGCAGTTCTTC. It encodes CASSLEGGEQFF.

The CDR3 nucleotides read TGTGCCAGCAGTTACCCCAGTGGGACTAATGAAAAACTGTTTTTT. Translation: CASSYPSGTNEKLFF. The chain recombines TRBV6-6 with TRBJ1-4, with D uncertain. This CDR3 is built from 15 residues. Germline CDR1 and CDR2: MNHNY and SVGAGI (reference sequence). V was trimmed by 2 bases and J by 2 bases, leaving 9 bases between them.

This chain connects TRBV19 to TRBJ2-1, with TRBD2 matching 7 bases. Unmatched junction bases numbered 4, after V lost 1 base and J lost 10 bases. Per germline, CDR1 LNHDA and CDR2 SQIVND (reference sequence). The CDR3 loop spans 13 amino acids. The CDR3 coding sequence is TGTGCCAGTAGTATAGCGGGGGGAGGGGAGCAGTTCTTC. The encoded protein is CASSIAGGGEQFF.

CDR3 sequence (DNA): TGTGCCAGTAGTGGAACAGCAGGCCAGCCCCAGCATTTT. This sequence encodes CASSGTAGQPQHF. The gene calls are TRBV19 and TRBJ1-5; D is unclear. V lost 5 bases and J lost 7, with 12 bases in between. CDR3 length: 13 residues. Germline-derived CDR1 and CDR2 are LNHDA and SQIVND (reference sequence).

The chain couples TRBV3-1 (or the pseudogene TRBV3-2) to TRBJ2-3; D not certain. Germline CDR1 and CDR2: LGHDT and YNNKEL (reference sequence). The CDR3 loop spans 12 amino acids. V gave up 4 bases and J gave up 4 bases, with 6 bases separating them. The CDR3 coding sequence is TGTGCCAGCAGCCGGTTCCCAGATACGCAGTATTTT. Encoded protein: CASSRFPDTQYF.

The chain links TRBV28 to TRBJ2-7; D gene ambiguous. With 2 bases removed from V and 6 bases from J, the gap between germline ends came to 14 bases. CDR1 and CDR2 (germline): MDHEN, SYDVKM. The CDR3 has 14 residues. The CDR3 DNA reads as TGTGCCAGCAGTTTAGGACCCCTCCCCAGCGAGCAGTACTTC. Encoded protein: CASSLGPLPSEQYF.